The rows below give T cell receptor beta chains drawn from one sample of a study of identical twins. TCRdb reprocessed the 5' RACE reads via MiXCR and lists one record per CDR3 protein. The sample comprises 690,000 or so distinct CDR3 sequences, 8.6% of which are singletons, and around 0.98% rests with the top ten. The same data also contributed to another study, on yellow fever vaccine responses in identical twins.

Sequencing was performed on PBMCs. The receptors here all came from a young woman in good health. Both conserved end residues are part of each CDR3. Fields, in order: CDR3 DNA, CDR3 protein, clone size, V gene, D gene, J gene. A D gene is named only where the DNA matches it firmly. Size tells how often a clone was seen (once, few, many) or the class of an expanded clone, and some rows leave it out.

CDR3nt: TGTGCTAGTAGCAGGGGGGGTTTCTACGAGCAGTACTTC; CDR3aa: CASSRGGFYEQYF; abundance: few; v_gene: TRBV12-5; d_gene: .; j_gene: TRBJ2-7
CDR3nt: TGTGCCAGCAGGGAAGAAGACAGGGAAACCCAGTACTTC; CDR3aa: CASREEDRETQYF; abundance: .; v_gene: TRBV9; d_gene: TRBD1; j_gene: TRBJ2-5
CDR3nt: TGTGCCAGCAGCTCCTACTCTCCGATTGACAGGAACTATGGCTACACCTTC; CDR3aa: CASSSYSPIDRNYGYTF; abundance: few; v_gene: TRBV7-2; d_gene: .; j_gene: TRBJ1-2
CDR3nt: TGTGCCAGCAGCCAAGGGACAGCGAACACCATATATTTT; CDR3aa: CASSQGTANTIYF; abundance: .; v_gene: TRBV7-9; d_gene: TRBD1; j_gene: TRBJ1-3
CDR3nt: TGTGCCAGCAGCCGACTAGACGGGGGGGGCACAGATACGCAGTATTTT; CDR3aa: CASSRLDGGGTDTQYF; abundance: .; v_gene: TRBV27; d_gene: TRBD2; j_gene: TRBJ2-3
CDR3nt: TGCAGCGTTGAAAAGGGTACAATCTGGTACAATGAGCAGTTCTTC; CDR3aa: CSVEKGTIWYNEQFF; abundance: many; v_gene: TRBV29-1; d_gene: .; j_gene: TRBJ2-1
CDR3nt: TGCAGCGTTCTGACAGGGAGCTCCTACAATGAGCAGTTCTTC; CDR3aa: CSVLTGSSYNEQFF; abundance: .; v_gene: TRBV29-1; d_gene: TRBD1; j_gene: TRBJ2-1
CDR3nt: TGCAGCGTTCAGGGGTCAGGGGAGACCCAGTACTTC; CDR3aa: CSVQGSGETQYF; abundance: few; v_gene: TRBV29-1; d_gene: .; j_gene: TRBJ2-5
CDR3nt: TGTGCCAGCAGCCTCGCCGGGACAAACTACAATGAGCAGTTCTTC; CDR3aa: CASSLAGTNYNEQFF; abundance: few; v_gene: TRBV6-1; d_gene: .; j_gene: TRBJ2-1
CDR3nt: TGCGCCAGCAGCCAAGATATTTGGAGCGGGAGGGGAGGTCTAACCGGGGAGCTGTTTTTT; CDR3aa: CASSQDIWSGRGGLTGELFF; abundance: .; v_gene: TRBV4-3; d_gene: TRBD2; j_gene: TRBJ2-2
CDR3nt: TGTGCCAGCAGTTCGATCAGGGGCCCGGGAGAGACCCAGTACTTC; CDR3aa: CASSSIRGPGETQYF; abundance: few; v_gene: TRBV6-5; d_gene: .; j_gene: TRBJ2-5
CDR3nt: TGTGCCAGCAGTTCCCGACAGGGGACGAACACTGAAGCTTTCTTT; CDR3aa: CASSSRQGTNTEAFF; abundance: few; v_gene: TRBV27; d_gene: TRBD1; j_gene: TRBJ1-1
CDR3nt: TGTGCCAGCAGAAGCCCCTTGACTAGTCGGGACGTGGTACCTTTGGGGGCCACAGATACGCAGTATTTT; CDR3aa: CASRSPLTSRDVVPLGATDTQYF; abundance: many; v_gene: TRBV6-4; d_gene: .; j_gene: TRBJ2-3
CDR3nt: TGTGCCACCAGTGATTCGACAGGGGTCGGGTTTGGAAACATTCAGTACTTC; CDR3aa: CATSDSTGVGFGNIQYF; abundance: .; v_gene: TRBV24-1; d_gene: TRBD1; j_gene: TRBJ2-4
CDR3nt: TGTGCCAGCAGCTTGTTGGGGGTAGGCTACGAGCAGTACTTC; CDR3aa: CASSLLGVGYEQYF; abundance: many; v_gene: TRBV11-2; d_gene: .; j_gene: TRBJ2-7
CDR3nt: TGTGCCAGCATGGGCGCAGGGAACGAGCAGTACTTC; CDR3aa: CASMGAGNEQYF; abundance: .; v_gene: TRBV27; d_gene: .; j_gene: TRBJ2-7
CDR3nt: TGTGCCAGCAGCAAAGCGCTGGAGAGTAATTCACCCCTCCACTTT; CDR3aa: CASSKALESNSPLHF; abundance: few; v_gene: TRBV21-1; d_gene: .; j_gene: TRBJ1-6
CDR3nt: TGTGCCAGTAGTGTCCAGGAAAGCTACGAGCAGTACTTC; CDR3aa: CASSVQESYEQYF; abundance: .; v_gene: TRBV19; d_gene: .; j_gene: TRBJ2-7
CDR3nt: TGTGCCAGCAGATCGGGAGGGCGGGAGACCCAGTACTTC; CDR3aa: CASRSGGRETQYF; abundance: .; v_gene: TRBV25-1; d_gene: TRBD2; j_gene: TRBJ2-5
CDR3nt: TGTGCCAGCAGAGCCGGGACCAACACTGAAGCTTTCTTT; CDR3aa: CASRAGTNTEAFF; abundance: many; v_gene: TRBV12-3/TRBV12-4; d_gene: .; j_gene: TRBJ1-1
CDR3nt: TGTGCCAGCAGCTTAGGGGCAGGACAGGGTAAATATGAGCAGTTCTTC; CDR3aa: CASSLGAGQGKYEQFF; abundance: .; v_gene: TRBV7-9; d_gene: TRBD1; j_gene: TRBJ2-1
CDR3nt: TGTGCCAGCAGCCGGACGGGGATCGGGGAGCAGTACTTC; CDR3aa: CASSRTGIGEQYF; abundance: few; v_gene: TRBV5-5; d_gene: .; j_gene: TRBJ2-7
CDR3nt: TGCGCCAGCAGCCAAGGACCCCAGCAGACCTACGAGCAGTACTTC; CDR3aa: CASSQGPQQTYEQYF; abundance: .; v_gene: TRBV4-1; d_gene: .; j_gene: TRBJ2-7
CDR3nt: TGTGCCAGCAGTCCCAGCGGGCAGGGATTCTACAATGAGCAGTTCTTC; CDR3aa: CASSPSGQGFYNEQFF; abundance: .; v_gene: TRBV7-2; d_gene: .; j_gene: TRBJ2-1
CDR3nt: TGTGCCAGCAGTTTAAGAGGGAGTCTCTATGGCTACACCTTC; CDR3aa: CASSLRGSLYGYTF; abundance: few; v_gene: TRBV27; d_gene: .; j_gene: TRBJ1-2
CDR3nt: TGTGCCAGCAGTAATGCCGGGACTTTGACCCAGTACTTC; CDR3aa: CASSNAGTLTQYF; abundance: .; v_gene: TRBV6-2/TRBV6-3; d_gene: .; j_gene: TRBJ2-5
CDR3nt: TGCGCCAGCAGCTCCGGACTAGCGGGAACCGGGGAGCTGTTTTTT; CDR3aa: CASSSGLAGTGELFF; abundance: many; v_gene: TRBV5-1; d_gene: TRBD2; j_gene: TRBJ2-2
CDR3nt: TGTGCCTGGGGCGACAGTCTCTATGGCTACACCTTC; CDR3aa: CAWGDSLYGYTF; abundance: .; v_gene: TRBV2; d_gene: .; j_gene: TRBJ1-2
CDR3nt: TGTGCCATCAGCCTTGGGACCGCTGGAACTGAAGCTTTCTTT; CDR3aa: CAISLGTAGTEAFF; abundance: many; v_gene: TRBV10-3; d_gene: .; j_gene: TRBJ1-1
CDR3nt: TGTGCCTGGACGGTCAGCTACGGGGAGCTGTTTTTT; CDR3aa: CAWTVSYGELFF; abundance: few; v_gene: TRBV30; d_gene: .; j_gene: TRBJ2-2
CDR3nt: TGCGCCAGCAGCCAAGTACCTGAAAGGCAAGAGACCCAGTACTTC; CDR3aa: CASSQVPERQETQYF; abundance: few; v_gene: TRBV4-1; d_gene: .; j_gene: TRBJ2-5
CDR3nt: TGTGCCAGCAGTTCTCCTTCCGGGGGTAGGGCTGAAGCTTTCTTT; CDR3aa: CASSSPSGGRAEAFF; abundance: .; v_gene: TRBV12-3/TRBV12-4; d_gene: .; j_gene: TRBJ1-1
CDR3nt: TGTGCCAGCAGCTCCCCTTGGACTAACACAGATACGCAGTATTTT; CDR3aa: CASSSPWTNTDTQYF; abundance: many; v_gene: TRBV7-2; d_gene: .; j_gene: TRBJ2-3
CDR3nt: TGCAGTGCTAGAGACCTAAGGCAGGGCGGCAATCAGCCCCAGCATTTT; CDR3aa: CSARDLRQGGNQPQHF; abundance: few; v_gene: TRBV20-1; d_gene: .; j_gene: TRBJ1-5
CDR3nt: TGTGCCAGCAGTATGGGACGGAACTCCTACGAGCAGTACTTC; CDR3aa: CASSMGRNSYEQYF; abundance: .; v_gene: TRBV6-1; d_gene: .; j_gene: TRBJ2-7
CDR3nt: TGCAGCGTTGGGGTAGCGGGACGCTCCTACGAGCAGTACTTC; CDR3aa: CSVGVAGRSYEQYF; abundance: many; v_gene: TRBV29-1; d_gene: TRBD2; j_gene: TRBJ2-7
CDR3nt: TGTGCCAGCAGTCCAGGGGGCAACAATCAGCCCCAGCATTTT; CDR3aa: CASSPGGNNQPQHF; abundance: few; v_gene: TRBV28; d_gene: TRBD1; j_gene: TRBJ1-5
CDR3nt: TGTGCCAGCACCGGGGGGAGCCATGAGCAGTTCTTC; CDR3aa: CASTGGSHEQFF; abundance: many; v_gene: TRBV6-6; d_gene: TRBD2; j_gene: TRBJ2-1
CDR3nt: TGTGCCAGCAGCGCACTGGACGGGAACACTGAAGCTTTCTTT; CDR3aa: CASSALDGNTEAFF; abundance: .; v_gene: TRBV21-1; d_gene: .; j_gene: TRBJ1-1
CDR3nt: TGTGCCAGCAGCTTAAAGGCAGGGGTCGAGCAGTTCTTC; CDR3aa: CASSLKAGVEQFF; abundance: many; v_gene: TRBV7-6; d_gene: .; j_gene: TRBJ2-1
CDR3nt: TGTGCCAGCAGCCCCGGGACAGGGCCACGAAAACTGTTTTTT; CDR3aa: CASSPGTGPRKLFF; abundance: once; v_gene: TRBV7-9; d_gene: TRBD1; j_gene: TRBJ1-4
CDR3nt: TGTGCCATCTGTTTAGGGACAGGACCTCTTCTTCTTCTCACAGATACGCAGTATTTT; CDR3aa: CAICLGTGPLLLLTDTQYF; abundance: once; v_gene: TRBV12-3/TRBV12-4; d_gene: TRBD1; j_gene: TRBJ2-3
CDR3nt: TGTGCCAGCAGCCTCCTAGGGGACAGGGTCTACAATGAGCAGTTCTTC; CDR3aa: CASSLLGDRVYNEQFF; abundance: .; v_gene: TRBV14; d_gene: TRBD1; j_gene: TRBJ2-1
CDR3nt: TGCAGCGTTGAGAATCCGGACTCCTATGGCTACACCTTC; CDR3aa: CSVENPDSYGYTF; abundance: few; v_gene: TRBV29-1; d_gene: .; j_gene: TRBJ1-2
CDR3nt: TGTGCCAGCAGTTTAGGGCCAGGGGGCGAGCAGTACTTC; CDR3aa: CASSLGPGGEQYF; abundance: many; v_gene: TRBV12-3/TRBV12-4; d_gene: TRBD1; j_gene: TRBJ2-7
CDR3nt: TGCGCCAGCAGCTCCGCAGGGTCCCTTCAAGAGACCCAGTACTTC; CDR3aa: CASSSAGSLQETQYF; abundance: few; v_gene: TRBV5-1; d_gene: .; j_gene: TRBJ2-5
CDR3nt: TGTGCCAGCAGTCAAGGCGGGACAGGCTATAGAGAGCAGTTCTTC; CDR3aa: CASSQGGTGYREQFF; abundance: few; v_gene: TRBV7-8; d_gene: TRBD1; j_gene: TRBJ2-1
CDR3nt: TGCAGTGCCCGCGCTAGGCAGTTTAACACCGGGGAGCTGTTTTTT; CDR3aa: CSARARQFNTGELFF; abundance: few; v_gene: TRBV20-1; d_gene: .; j_gene: TRBJ2-2
CDR3nt: TGTGCCAGCAGCTTATCTTCAGGGGGCTTTACCGGGGAGCTGTTTTTT; CDR3aa: CASSLSSGGFTGELFF; abundance: few; v_gene: TRBV7-9; d_gene: TRBD1; j_gene: TRBJ2-2
CDR3nt: TGCAGTGCTAGGGCCCCGACTAGCGGCTACGAGCAGTACTTC; CDR3aa: CSARAPTSGYEQYF; abundance: few; v_gene: TRBV20-1; d_gene: TRBD2; j_gene: TRBJ2-7